This T cell receptor (beta chain) was recorded in a study of blood T cell repertoires in COVID-19. Study details: Whether acute or convalescent, the COVID-19 samples came from the United States, Italy and Spain. The analysed material was cDNA or gDNA that came from T cells, B-cell-depleted T cells, or PBMCs.

In the original workflow: Amplifying reference gene primers gave estimates of nucleated cell counts. Using immunoSEQ multiplex PCR, the repertoire was profiled, and TCRdb retains in-frame clones only, with some absent. The DNA was the basis for D and trimming; V, J and clone size are from that table. The sample has just over 75,000 clones; around 83% are singletons. CDR3 size: 15 residues. Germline-derived CDR1 and CDR2 are MNHNY and SVGAGI (reference sequence). V lost 2 bases and J lost 4, with 9 bases in between. Sequencing was done on a sample of peripheral blood. The receptor was derived from a man aged 50-60 years with acute or convalescent COVID-19. This sequence joins TRBV6-6 and TRBJ1-6; D is undetermined. CDR3 nucleotide sequence: TGTGCCAGCAGTTACGGGCCAGGATATAATTCACCCCTCCACTTT. Encoded protein: CASSYGPGYNSPLHF.